This T cell receptor (beta chain) was profiled in a study of siplizumab effects on memory and regulatory T cells. Sequenced by immunoSEQ multiplex PCR; TCRdb stores in-frame clones only, minus some. The sample has some 97,000 clones, 94% seen once. As to this clone: Antigen unknown.

This CDR3 has 14 residues. Per germline, CDR1 SGHTA and CDR2 FQGNSA. The V end was cut by 8 bases, the J end by 4 bases, with 17 bases between. Study-wide results and limits: Few alloreactive clones mapped to unstimulated subsets. Most proliferating CD4+ or CD8+ clones, roughly 80-96%, had no naive or memory assignment.

The chain combines TRBV7-2 with TRBJ2-5; tentative D call: TRBD2 (5 bases). The specimen sequenced was non-Treg CD4+ T cells sorted from blood. The clonotype originates from a human donor in good health. The CDR3 sequence is CASVPLAGGETQYF. The CDR3 nucleotides are TGTGCCAGCGTTCCCCTAGCTGGAGGAGAGACCCAGTACTTC.